Following are 5 T cell receptor beta chains from one sample sequenced in a study of T cell responses to AZD1222 COVID-19 vaccine. Produced via immunoSEQ multiplex PCR; TCRdb's table is partial and in-frame only. The sample contains some 120,000 clones, roughly 88% of which appear only once. Sample: peripheral blood, taken on day 0 of AZD1222 vaccination. The receptors shown here come from an adult in good health.

The chain has TRBV7-2 and TRBJ2-2, with no clear D. Germline values: CDR1 SGHTA, CDR2 FQGNSA. Deletions cut 5 bases from V and 3 bases from J, with 13 bases between. The CDR3 sequence is 15 residues long. CDR3: CASSHIDLDTGELFF. Written as DNA, the CDR3 is TGTGCCAGCAGCCATATCGACTTGGACACCGGGGAGCTGTTTTTT.

In its sample, this clone was seen a few times. V is TRBV7-2 and J is TRBJ2-1; the D gene is possibly TRBD2 (7 bases). The CDR3 is 14 residues long. The germline gives CDR1 SGHTA, CDR2 FQGNSA. Deletions cut 5 bases from V and 7 bases from J, with 15 bases between. The CDR3 region has the DNA TGTGCCAGCAGCCGGGGGGCCGGGACAAATGAGCAGTTCTTC. Translating it yields CASSRGAGTNEQFF. Variable domain in full (rest from reference TRBV7-2 and TRBJ2-1): GAGVSQSPSNKVTEKGKDVELRCDPISGHTALYWYRQSLGQGLEFLIYFQGNSAPDKSGLPSDRFSAERTGGSVSTLTIQRTQQEDSAVYLCASSRGAGTNEQFFGPGTRLTVL.

The CDR3: CASSPSGAKTTDTQYF. CDR3 coding DNA: TGTGCCAGCAGTCCTTCAGGGGCCAAGACCACAGATACGCAGTATTTT. The chain links TRBV6-6 to TRBJ2-3; D possibly corresponds to TRBD1 (6 bases). Trimming shortened V by 5 bases and J by 2 bases, and 17 bases separated the two germline ends. This CDR3 has 16 amino acids. Germline loops: CDR1 MNHNY, CDR2 SVGAGI (reference sequence).

V and J are TRBV7-8 and TRBJ2-3; 12 bases agree with TRBD2. This CDR3 contains 15 residues. The V gene's germline CDR1 is SGHVS and CDR2 FQNEAQ. V trimming: 5 bases; J trimming: 9 bases; junction bases outside the gene matches: 9. The CDR3 bases are TGTGCCAGCAGCCCATTCGGGACTAGCGGGCGGACGCAGTATTTT. Its translation: CASSPFGTSGRTQYF.

CDR3 sequence reads: CASSLWGQNEQFF. The CDR3 DNA follows: TGCGCCAGCAGCTTGTGGGGTCAAAATGAGCAGTTCTTC. This chain uses TRBV5-1 with TRBJ2-1; D is undetermined. Trimming stripped 1 base from V and 7 bases from J, with 9 bases between. The germline gives CDR1 SGHRS, CDR2 YFSETQ. CDR3 length: 13 residues.